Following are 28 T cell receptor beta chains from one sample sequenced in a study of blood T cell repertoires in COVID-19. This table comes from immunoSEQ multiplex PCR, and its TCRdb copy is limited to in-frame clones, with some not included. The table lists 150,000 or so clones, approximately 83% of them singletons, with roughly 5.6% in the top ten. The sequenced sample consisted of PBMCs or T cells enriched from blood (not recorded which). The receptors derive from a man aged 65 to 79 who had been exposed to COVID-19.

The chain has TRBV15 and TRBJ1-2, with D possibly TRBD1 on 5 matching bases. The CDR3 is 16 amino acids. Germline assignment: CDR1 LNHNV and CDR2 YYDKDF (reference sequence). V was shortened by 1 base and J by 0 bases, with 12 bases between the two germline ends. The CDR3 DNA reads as TGTGCCACCAGCAGAGCGGGGGGGTATTCTAACTATGGCTACACCTTC. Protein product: CATSRAGGYSNYGYTF.

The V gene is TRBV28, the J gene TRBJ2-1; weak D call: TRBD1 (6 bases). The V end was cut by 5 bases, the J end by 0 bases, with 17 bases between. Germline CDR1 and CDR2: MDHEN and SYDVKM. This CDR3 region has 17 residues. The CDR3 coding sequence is TGTGCCAGCAGTCCCGGTGGGGGACACAGCTCCTACAATGAGCAGTTCTTC. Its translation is CASSPGGGHSSYNEQFF.

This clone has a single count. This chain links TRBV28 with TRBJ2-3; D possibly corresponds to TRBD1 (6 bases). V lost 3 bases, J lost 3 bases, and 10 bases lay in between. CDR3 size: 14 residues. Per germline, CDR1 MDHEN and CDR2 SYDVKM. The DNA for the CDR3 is TGTGCCAGCAGTTTGGGGACAACTACAGATACGCAGTATTTT. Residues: CASSLGTTTDTQYF.

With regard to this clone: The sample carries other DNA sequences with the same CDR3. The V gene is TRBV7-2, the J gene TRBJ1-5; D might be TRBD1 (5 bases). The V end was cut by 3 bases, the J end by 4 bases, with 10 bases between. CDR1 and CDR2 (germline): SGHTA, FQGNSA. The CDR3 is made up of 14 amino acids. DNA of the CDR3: TGTGCCAGCAGCTTTACAGGAGGGAATCAGCCCCAGCATTTT. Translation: CASSFTGGNQPQHF.

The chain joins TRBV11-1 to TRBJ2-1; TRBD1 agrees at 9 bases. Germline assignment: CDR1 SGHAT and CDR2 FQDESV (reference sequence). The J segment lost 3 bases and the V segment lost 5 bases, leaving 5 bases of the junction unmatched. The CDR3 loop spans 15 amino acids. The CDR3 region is CASSPGQGNYNEQFF. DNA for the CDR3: TGTGCCAGCAGCCCAGGACAGGGGAACTACAATGAGCAGTTCTTC.

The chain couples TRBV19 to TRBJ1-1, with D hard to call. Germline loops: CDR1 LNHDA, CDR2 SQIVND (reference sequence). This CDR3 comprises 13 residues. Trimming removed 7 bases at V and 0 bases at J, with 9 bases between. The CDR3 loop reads CASTEVLNTEAFF. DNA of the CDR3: TGTGCCAGTACCGAGGTACTGAACACTGAAGCTTTCTTT.

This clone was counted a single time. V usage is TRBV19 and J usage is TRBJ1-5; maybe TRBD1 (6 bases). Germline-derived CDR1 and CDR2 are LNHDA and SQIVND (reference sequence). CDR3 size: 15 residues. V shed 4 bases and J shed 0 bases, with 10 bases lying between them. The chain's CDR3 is CASSRGTYSNQPQHF. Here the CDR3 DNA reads TGTGCCAGTAGTAGAGGGACATATAGCAATCAGCCCCAGCATTTT.

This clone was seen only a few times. Written as DNA, the CDR3 is TGTGCCAGCCGGTCGGGGGCCAACGTCCTGACTTTC. Protein sequence: CASRSGANVLTF. The chain recombines TRBV25-1 with TRBJ2-6; no firm D call. Germline V gene lookup returns CDR1 MGHDK and CDR2 SYGVNS. Trimming pared 8 bases from V and 4 bases from J, leaving 6 bases between. The CDR3 has 12 residues.

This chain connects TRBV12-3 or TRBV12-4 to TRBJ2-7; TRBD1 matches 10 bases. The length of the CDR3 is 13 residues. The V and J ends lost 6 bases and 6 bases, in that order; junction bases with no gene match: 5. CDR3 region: CASRGTGDPEQYF. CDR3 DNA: TGTGCCAGCAGGGGGACAGGGGATCCCGAGCAGTACTTC.

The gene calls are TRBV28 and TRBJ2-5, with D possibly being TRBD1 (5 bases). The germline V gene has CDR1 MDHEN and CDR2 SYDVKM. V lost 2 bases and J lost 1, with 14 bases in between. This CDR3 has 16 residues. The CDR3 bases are TGTGCCAGCAGTTTACTAACAGGTTTTCCCCAAGAGACCCAGTACTTC. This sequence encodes CASSLLTGFPQETQYF.

The CDR3 region is CAWTPRGRRITGELFF. The CDR3 DNA reads TGTGCCTGGACTCCAAGAGGTCGGCGGATCACCGGGGAGCTGTTTTTT. The chain has TRBV30 and TRBJ2-2; D gene uncertain. Germline loops: CDR1 GTSNPN, CDR2 SVGIG (reference sequence). The CDR3 contains 16 residues. Trimming stripped 4 bases from V and 4 bases from J, with 19 bases between.

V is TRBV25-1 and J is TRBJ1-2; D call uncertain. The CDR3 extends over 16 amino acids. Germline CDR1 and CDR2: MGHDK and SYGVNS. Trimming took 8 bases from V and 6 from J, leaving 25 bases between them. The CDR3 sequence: CASSYPSYAGRDGYTF. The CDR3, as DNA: TGTGCCAGCTCCTATCCCAGCTACGCGGGTAGGGATGGCTACACCTTC.

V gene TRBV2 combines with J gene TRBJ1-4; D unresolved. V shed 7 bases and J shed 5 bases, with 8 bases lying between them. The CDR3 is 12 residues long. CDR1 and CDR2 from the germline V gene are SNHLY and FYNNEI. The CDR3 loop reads CASNVGNEKLFF. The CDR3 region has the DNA TGTGCCAGCAATGTCGGGAATGAAAAACTGTTTTTT.

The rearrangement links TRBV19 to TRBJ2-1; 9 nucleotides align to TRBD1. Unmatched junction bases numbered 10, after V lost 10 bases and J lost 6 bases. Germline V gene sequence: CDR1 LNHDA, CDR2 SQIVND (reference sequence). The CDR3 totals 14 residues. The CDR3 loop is CATKGTGRTNEQFF. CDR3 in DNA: TGTGCCACCAAAGGGACAGGGAGAACCAATGAGCAGTTCTTC.

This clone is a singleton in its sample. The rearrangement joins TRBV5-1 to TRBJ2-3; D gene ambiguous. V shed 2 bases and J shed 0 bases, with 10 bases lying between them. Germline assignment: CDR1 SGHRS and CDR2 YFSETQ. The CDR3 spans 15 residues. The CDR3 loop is CASSFEDPSTDTQYF. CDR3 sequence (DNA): TGCGCCAGCAGCTTTGAGGATCCGAGCACAGATACGCAGTATTTT.

CDR3 DNA: TGTGCCACCTCGTTCGGGGTAGTTACCTACGAGCAGTACTTC. It yields the protein CATSFGVVTYEQYF. The J gene is TRBJ2-7, the V gene TRBV11-2; a possible D gene is TRBD2 (5 bases). Trimming cost V 10 bases and J 2 bases, with 18 bases left between them. Germline CDR1 is SGHAT and CDR2 is FQNNGV. The CDR3 runs to 14 residues.

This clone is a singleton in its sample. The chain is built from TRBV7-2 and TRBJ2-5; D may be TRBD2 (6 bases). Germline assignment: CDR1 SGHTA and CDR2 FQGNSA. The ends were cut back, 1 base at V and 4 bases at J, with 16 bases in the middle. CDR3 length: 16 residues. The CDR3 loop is CASSLDGTGPTETQYF. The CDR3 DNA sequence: TGTGCCAGCAGCTTAGATGGGACTGGGCCAACAGAGACCCAGTACTTC.

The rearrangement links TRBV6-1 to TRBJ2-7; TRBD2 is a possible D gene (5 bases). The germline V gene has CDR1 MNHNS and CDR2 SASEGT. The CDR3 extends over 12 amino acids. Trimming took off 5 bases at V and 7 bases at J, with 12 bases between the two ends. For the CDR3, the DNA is TGTGCCAGCAGTTCTGGACGGGATGAGCAGTACTTC. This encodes CASSSGRDEQYF.

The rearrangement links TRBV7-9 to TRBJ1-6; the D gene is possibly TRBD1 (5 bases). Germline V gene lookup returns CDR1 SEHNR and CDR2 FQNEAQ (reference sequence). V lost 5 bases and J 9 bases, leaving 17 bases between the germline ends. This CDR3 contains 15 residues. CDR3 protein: CASSVGTPEISPLHF. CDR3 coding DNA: TGTGCCAGCAGCGTGGGGACTCCAGAAATTTCACCCCTCCACTTT.

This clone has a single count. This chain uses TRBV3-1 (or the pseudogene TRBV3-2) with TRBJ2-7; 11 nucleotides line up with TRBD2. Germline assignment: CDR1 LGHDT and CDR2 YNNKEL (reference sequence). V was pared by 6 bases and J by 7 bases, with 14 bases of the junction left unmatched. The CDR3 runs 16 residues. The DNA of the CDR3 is TGTGCCAGCAGACGAACCGGTAGCGGGAGGGCCGGAGAGCAGTACTTC. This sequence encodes CASRRTGSGRAGEQYF.

The CDR3 DNA follows: TGTGCCAGCAGCTTGGGGACAGGGACGGGGGCCAACGTCCTGACTTTC. This encodes CASSLGTGTGANVLTF. The rearrangement links TRBV5-5 to TRBJ2-6; 8 nucleotides align to TRBD1. CDR1 and CDR2 (germline): SGHKS, YYEKEE (reference sequence). V lost 0 bases to trimming and J lost 4 bases; unmatched junction nucleotides: 3. The CDR3 is made up of 16 amino acids.

The CDR3 DNA sequence: TGTGCCAGCAGCTTGTTTCACGAGAATTCACCCCTCCACTTT. This translates into CASSLFHENSPLHF. The chain carries TRBV7-9 and TRBJ1-6; no clear D. CDR1 is SEHNR and CDR2 is FQNEAQ in the germline V gene (reference sequence). The CDR3 has 14 amino acids. Trimming stripped 3 bases from V and 7 bases from J, with 10 bases between. Full variable domain (missing parts from reference TRBV7-9 and TRBJ1-6): DTGVSQNPRHKITKRGQNVTFRCDPISEHNRLYWYRQTLGQGPEFLTYFQNEAQLEKSRLLSDRFSAERPKGSFSTLEIQRTEQGDSAMYLCASSLFHENSPLHFGNGTRLTVT.

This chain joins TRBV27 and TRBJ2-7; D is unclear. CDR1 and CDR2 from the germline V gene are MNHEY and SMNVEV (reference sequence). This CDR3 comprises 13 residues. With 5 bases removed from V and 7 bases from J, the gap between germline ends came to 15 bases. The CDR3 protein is CASSPRPRSEQYF. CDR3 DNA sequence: TGTGCCAGCAGTCCCCGACCTAGATCGGAGCAGTACTTC.

The CDR3 nucleotides are TGTGCCAGCAGCCTCGGACAGGGTGGAGCAGATACGCAGTATTTT. Translation gives CASSLGQGGADTQYF. The chain couples TRBV2 to TRBJ2-3; 8 bases agree with TRBD1. The CDR3 runs 15 residues. Germline loops: CDR1 SNHLY, CDR2 FYNNEI. Trimming removed 6 bases from V and 4 bases from J; junction bases left unmatched: 9.

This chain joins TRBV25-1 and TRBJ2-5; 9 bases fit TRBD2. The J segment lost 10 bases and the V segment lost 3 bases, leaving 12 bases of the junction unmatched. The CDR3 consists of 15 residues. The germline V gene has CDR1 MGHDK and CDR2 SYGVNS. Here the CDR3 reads CASSDPRLAAGDQYF. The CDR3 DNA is TGTGCCAGCAGTGACCCTCGACTAGCGGCAGGGGACCAGTACTTC.

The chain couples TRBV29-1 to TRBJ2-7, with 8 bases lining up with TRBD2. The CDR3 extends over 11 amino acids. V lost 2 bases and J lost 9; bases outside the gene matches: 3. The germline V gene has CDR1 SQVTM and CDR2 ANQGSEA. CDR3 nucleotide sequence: TGCAGCGTTGAAAACCGGGAGGGGCAGTACTTC. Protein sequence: CSVENREGQYF.

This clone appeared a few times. The CDR3 reads CAWSGEGQLNEKLFF. CDR3 DNA sequence: TGTGCCTGGAGCGGAGAGGGACAGCTAAATGAAAAACTGTTTTTT. The chain is built from TRBV30 and TRBJ1-4; 7 nucleotides agree with TRBD1. This CDR3 contains 15 residues. CDR1 is GTSNPN and CDR2 is SVGIG in the germline V gene (reference sequence). Trimming at V came to 3 bases and at J to 5 bases, leaving 9 bases not matched to a gene.

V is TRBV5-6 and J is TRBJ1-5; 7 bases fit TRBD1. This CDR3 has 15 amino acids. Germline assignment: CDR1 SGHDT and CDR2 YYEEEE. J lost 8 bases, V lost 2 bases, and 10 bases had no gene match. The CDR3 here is CASSLRGQGLKPQHF. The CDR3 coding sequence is TGTGCCAGCAGCTTAAGGGGGCAGGGTCTGAAGCCCCAGCATTTT.